Listed here are 20 T cell receptor beta chains from one sample, sequenced in a study of blood T cell repertoires in COVID-19 (TCRdb year 2020). Library preparation used the immunoSEQ multiplex PCR assay. As stored in TCRdb, this immuneACCESS dataset retains in-frame rearrangements with V and J assigned. A fraction of the clones does not appear; measured against another copy, unresolved V genes explain less than half of the discrepancy, and the remainder lacks a known reason. The sample table holds about 140,000 clones, of which 60% to 80% were seen once. 2.5% to 3% of the sample is taken by the ten largest. The sample consisted of PBMCs or T cells enriched from blood (not recorded which). Source of these receptors: a woman aged 45-65 years who had recovered from COVID-19.

This clone was counted a single time. The chain recombines TRBV7-3 with TRBJ2-3; tentatively, D is TRBD2 (6 bases). CDR3 length equals 15 residues. V shed 3 bases and J shed 6 bases, with 16 bases lying between them. The germline V gene encodes CDR1 SGHTA and CDR2 FQGTGA. The CDR3 nucleotides read TGTGCCAGCAGCTTTGGAGACGGGGGACGGGATACGCAGTATTTT. This sequence encodes CASSFGDGGRDTQYF.

A single count supports this clone. The chain uses TRBV11-2 and TRBJ2-7; D unclear. The V gene's germline CDR1 is SGHAT and CDR2 FQNNGV. This CDR3 is built from 15 residues. The V end was cut by 4 bases, the J end by 3 bases, with 16 bases between. DNA of the CDR3: TGTGCCAGCAGCTCCACTGGAGCCGATGACTACGAGCAGTACTTC. Its protein is CASSSTGADDYEQYF.

The chain links TRBV7-3 to TRBJ2-1; D is perhaps TRBD1 (6 bases). With 4 bases removed from V and 2 bases from J, the gap between germline ends came to 12 bases. Germline lookup yields CDR1 SGHTA and CDR2 FQGTGA. This CDR3 has 15 residues. The CDR3 protein is CASSSSGAAYNEQFF. The DNA for the CDR3 is TGTGCCAGCAGCTCTTCAGGGGCTGCCTACAATGAGCAGTTCTTC.

The gene calls are TRBV2 and TRBJ1-2, with D unresolved. V dropped 7 bases and J dropped 5 bases, with 17 bases sitting between them. Germline CDR1 and CDR2: SNHLY and FYNNEI. This CDR3 has 14 residues. This CDR3 reads CASTLSPWEYGYTF. The CDR3 DNA sequence: TGTGCCAGCACCTTAAGCCCCTGGGAGTATGGCTACACCTTC.

This clone has just one count. The rearrangement joins TRBV6-5 to TRBJ1-3, with no clear D. There are 15 residues in the CDR3. CDR1 is MNHEY, CDR2 SVGAGI, per germline. V was pared by 7 bases and J by 0 bases, with 13 bases between. CDR3 bases: TGTGCCAGCAATGCGGAAGCGAGCTCTGGAAACACCATATATTTT. This sequence encodes CASNAEASSGNTIYF.

This chain links TRBV12-3 or TRBV12-4 with TRBJ1-5; the D gene is possibly TRBD1 (5 bases). This CDR3 has 13 amino acids. The V end was cut by 5 bases, the J end by 9 bases, with 14 bases between. DNA for the CDR3: TGTGCCAGCAGTCCAGACAGTTTACGGCCCCAGCATTTT. It codes for CASSPDSLRPQHF.

Note on this clone: The junction does not match germline at one end; this may be a read error. The genes are TRBV18 and TRBJ1-4, with D possibly being TRBD1 (6 bases). The CDR3 sequence is 15 residues long. Germline V CDR1 and CDR2: KGHSH, LQKENI. CDR3 residues: CASSPPNRDNKKLFF. The CDR3 DNA sequence: TGTGCCAGCTCACCACCAAACAGGGATAATAAAAAACTGTTTTTT.

The chain joins TRBV6-2 or TRBV6-3 to TRBJ1-1; TRBD1 agrees at 7 bases. The V and J ends lost 2 bases and 2 bases, in that order; junction bases with no gene match: 11. This CDR3 region has 17 residues. Germline CDR1 MNHEY, CDR2 SVGEGT. The CDR3 DNA sequence: TGTGCCAGCAGTTACCTTGGGCAGGGGGAAACAAACACTGAAGCTTTCTTT. Amino acids: CASSYLGQGETNTEAFF.

V gene TRBV3-1 (or the pseudogene TRBV3-2) combines with J gene TRBJ2-6, with 12 bases aligning to TRBD1. Germline-derived CDR1 and CDR2 are LGHDT and YNNKEL (reference sequence). V lost 5 bases and J lost 3; bases outside the gene matches: 8. This CDR3 has 18 amino acids. CDR3 region: CASSGSGTGGDGANVLTF. The CDR3 bases are TGTGCCAGCAGCGGATCCGGGACAGGGGGCGATGGGGCCAACGTCCTGACTTTC.

The rearrangement links TRBV6-2 or TRBV6-3 to TRBJ2-2, with a weak D call TRBD2 (5 bases). This CDR3 contains 14 residues. The V gene's germline CDR1 is MNHEY and CDR2 SVGEGT. Trimming took off 5 bases at V and 6 bases at J, with 13 bases between the two ends. The CDR3 nucleotides are TGTGCCAGCAGTGAGTCCGCGGAGGCCGGGGAGCTGTTTTTT. Translating gives CASSESAEAGELFF.

This clone has just a few counts. The chain couples TRBV5-1 to TRBJ2-7; 7 positions match TRBD1. This CDR3 is 14 amino acids long. From germline, CDR1 is SGHRS and CDR2 YFSETQ. The V gene end was trimmed by 4 bases and the J gene end by 6 bases; junction bases not matched to a gene: 10. The CDR3 loop is CASSPRQGQGEQYF. CDR3 sequence (DNA): TGCGCCAGCAGCCCCAGACAGGGTCAGGGCGAGCAGTACTTC.

In its sample, this clone was seen a few times. V and J are TRBV5-1 and TRBJ1-1, with D unclear. The CDR3 length is 16 residues. The V and J ends lost 2 bases and 0 bases respectively, with 14 bases between them. Germline-derived CDR1 and CDR2 are SGHRS and YFSETQ. CDR3 DNA sequence: TGCGCCAGCAGCTTAGACGGGATTGATTTGAACACTGAAGCTTTCTTT. It is translated as CASSLDGIDLNTEAFF. The variable domain in full, with the rest retrieved from reference TRBV5-1 and TRBJ1-1, is KAGVTQTPRYLIKTRGQQVTLSCSPISGHRSVSWYQQTPGQGLQFLFEYFSETQRNKGNFPGRFSGRQFSNSRSEMNVSTLELGDSALYLCASSLDGIDLNTEAFFGQGTRLTVV.

J is TRBJ2-1 and V is TRBV24-1; a weak D match, TRBD2 (6 bases). This CDR3 contains 15 residues. Germline CDR1 and CDR2: KGHDR and SFDVKD. V lost 3 bases to trimming and J lost 4 bases, with 12 bases between them. The CDR3: CATSDGASEYNEQFF. Written as DNA, the CDR3 is TGTGCCACCAGTGATGGAGCTAGCGAATACAATGAGCAGTTCTTC.

The chain recombines TRBV5-1 with TRBJ2-3, with 8 bases lining up with TRBD2. V was pared by 1 base and J by 2 bases, with 6 bases of the junction left unmatched. This CDR3 has 16 residues. The germline gives CDR1 SGHRS, CDR2 YFSETQ. CDR3 nucleotides: TGCGCCAGCAGCTTGCGGGGCGGGGGGTACACAGATACGCAGTATTTT. It yields the protein CASSLRGGGYTDTQYF.

The V and J genes are TRBV5-6 and TRBJ1-5; D unclear. There are 16 residues in the CDR3. V lost 2 bases, J lost 3 bases, and 15 bases lay in between. Germline V lookup: CDR1 SGHDT, CDR2 YYEEEE. The CDR3 nucleotides are TGTGCCAGCAGCTTCACTACATCGGGTCCCAATCAGCCCCAGCATTTT. It is translated as CASSFTTSGPNQPQHF. Complete variable domain (other parts from reference TRBV5-6 and TRBJ1-5): DAGVTQSPTHLIKTRGQQVTLRCSPKSGHDTVSWYQQALGQGPQFIFQYYEEEERQRGNFPDRFSGHQFPNYSSELNVNALLLGDSALYLCASSFTTSGPNQPQHFGDGTRLSIL.

This clone has a handful of counts. The chain uses TRBV6-5 and TRBJ2-1; D remains unclear. CDR3 length equals 10 residues. V lost 6 bases and J lost 8, with 5 bases in between. Germline CDR1 and CDR2: MNHEY and SVGAGI. In DNA form, the CDR3 reads TGTGCCAGCAGACGGGATGAGCAGTTCTTC. This gives the protein CASRRDEQFF.

CDR3 sequence: CASSWVAGGRGTQYF. CDR3 coding DNA: TGTGCCAGCAGCTGGGTAGCGGGGGGGCGAGGTACGCAGTATTTT. The V and J genes are TRBV7-2 and TRBJ2-3; 11 nucleotides match TRBD2. The CDR3 covers 15 residues. Germline trimming cut 4 bases from V and 8 bases from J; bases unmatched to any gene: 8. Germline V gene lookup returns CDR1 SGHTA and CDR2 FQGNSA.

This clone was detected once. One end of the junction varies from germline; a read error may be responsible. This sequence joins TRBV5-1 and TRBJ1-2; tentative D call: TRBD1 (6 bases). CDR3 size: 11 residues. Germline CDR1 is SGHRS and CDR2 is YFSETQ. The CDR3 here is CASSSPGQSFF. DNA of the CDR3: TGCGCCAGCAGCTCCCCCGGACAGTCTTTCTTC.

The chain recombines TRBV27 with TRBJ2-3, with D possibly matching TRBD2 (6 bases). Trimming cost V 5 bases and J 4 bases, with 16 bases left between them. The CDR3 runs to 15 residues. Per the germline V gene, CDR1 is MNHEY and CDR2 is SMNVEV (reference sequence). The CDR3 DNA follows: TGTGCCAGCAGTCCTGTGGGCGGGATTCCAGATACGCAGTATTTT. Its translation is CASSPVGGIPDTQYF.

The chain recombines TRBV27 with TRBJ1-6, with D tentatively TRBD1 (5 bases). Germline V gives CDR1 MNHEY, CDR2 SMNVEV (reference sequence). V lost 4 bases, J lost 10 bases, and 14 bases lay in between. The length of the CDR3 is 14 residues. The CDR3 loop is CASSSKDIYSPLHF. DNA for the CDR3: TGTGCCAGCAGTTCCAAGGACATTTACTCACCCCTCCACTTT.